This record covers a single TCR beta chain. Per the germline V gene, CDR1 is MGHRA and CDR2 is YSYEKL. V lost 1 base and J lost 0, with 20 bases in between. CDR3 length equals 19 residues. Per the authors' pipeline: Using reference gene primer amplification, nucleated cell counts were estimated. The assay was immunoSEQ multiplex PCR, and TCRdb's table has in-frame clones only and misses some. Clonal size and the V and J genes are those of that table, whereas D and trimming came from the DNA. The sample lists approximately 72,000 clones, around nine tenths occurring once. The sample is drawn from a study of blood T cell repertoires in COVID-19. Study overall: Italy, Spain and the United States were the sources of the convalescent and acute COVID-19 samples.

The clonotype originates from a woman aged 60 to 75 with acute or convalescent COVID-19. The rearrangement uses TRBV4-1 and TRBJ2-3, with D possibly TRBD1 on 6 matching bases. The source material was peripheral blood. The CDR3 is CASSQATLRGTTSTDTQYF. CDR3 sequence (DNA): TGCGCCAGCAGCCAAGCTACCCTAAGAGGGACAACTAGCACAGATACGCAGTATTTT.